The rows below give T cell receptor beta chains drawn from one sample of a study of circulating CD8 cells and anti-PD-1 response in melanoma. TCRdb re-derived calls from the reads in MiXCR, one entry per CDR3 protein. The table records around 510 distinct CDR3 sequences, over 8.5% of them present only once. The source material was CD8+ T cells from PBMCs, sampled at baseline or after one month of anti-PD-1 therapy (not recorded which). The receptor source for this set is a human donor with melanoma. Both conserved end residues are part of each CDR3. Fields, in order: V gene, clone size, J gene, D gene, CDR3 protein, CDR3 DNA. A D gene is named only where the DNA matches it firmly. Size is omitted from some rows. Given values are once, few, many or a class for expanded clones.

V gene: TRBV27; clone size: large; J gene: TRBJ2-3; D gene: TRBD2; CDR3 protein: CASSLMASGLTDTQYF; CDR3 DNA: TGTGCCAGCAGTTTAATGGCTAGCGGGTTGACAGATACGCAGTATTTT
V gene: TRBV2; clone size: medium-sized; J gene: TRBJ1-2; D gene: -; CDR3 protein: CASMEANYGYTF; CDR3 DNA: TGTGCCAGCATGGAAGCTAACTATGGCTACACCTTC
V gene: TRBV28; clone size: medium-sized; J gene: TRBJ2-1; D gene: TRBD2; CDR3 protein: CASSPPGERGVYNEQFF; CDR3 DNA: TGTGCCAGCAGTCCCCCAGGAGAGCGGGGGGTCTACAATGAGCAGTTCTTC
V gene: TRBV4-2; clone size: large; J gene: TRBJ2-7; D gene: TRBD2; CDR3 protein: CASSQDLTSGWQYF; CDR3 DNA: TGTGCCAGCAGCCAAGATTTGACTAGCGGTTGGCAGTACTTC
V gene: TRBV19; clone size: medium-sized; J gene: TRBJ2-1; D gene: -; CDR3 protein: CASSMMALRNEQFF; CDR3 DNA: TGTGCCAGTAGTATGATGGCCTTGCGTAATGAGCAGTTCTTC
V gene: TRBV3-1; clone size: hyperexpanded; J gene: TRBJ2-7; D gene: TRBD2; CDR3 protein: CASSPSGGLGYEQYF; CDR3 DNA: TGTGCCAGCAGCCCCAGCGGGGGGCTAGGCTACGAGCAGTACTTC
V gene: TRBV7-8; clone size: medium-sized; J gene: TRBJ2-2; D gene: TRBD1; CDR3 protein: CASSWPGTGRGTGELFF; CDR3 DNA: TGTGCCAGCAGCTGGCCTGGGACAGGGCGTGGCACCGGGGAGCTGTTTTTT
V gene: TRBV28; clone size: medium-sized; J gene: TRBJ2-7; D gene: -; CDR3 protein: CASSPLYEQYF; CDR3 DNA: TGTGCCAGCAGTCCACTCTACGAGCAGTACTTC
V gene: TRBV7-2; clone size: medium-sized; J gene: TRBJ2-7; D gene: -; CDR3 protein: CASSLVEKGEQYF; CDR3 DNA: TGTGCCAGCAGCTTAGTTGAGAAGGGCGAGCAGTACTTC
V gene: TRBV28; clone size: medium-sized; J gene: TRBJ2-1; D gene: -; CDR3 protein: CASSAFTGASLNEQFF; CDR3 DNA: TGTGCCAGCAGTGCGTTTACGGGGGCTTCTTTAAATGAGCAGTTCTTC
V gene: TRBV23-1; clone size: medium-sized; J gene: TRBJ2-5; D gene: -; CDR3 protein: CASSLRETGPQETQYF; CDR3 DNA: TGCGCCAGCAGTCTAAGGGAAACAGGACCTCAAGAGACCCAGTACTTC
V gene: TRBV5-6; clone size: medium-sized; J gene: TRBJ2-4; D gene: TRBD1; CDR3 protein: CASSLGTERGHF; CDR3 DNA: TGTGCCAGCAGCCTTGGGACAGAAAGAGGGCACTTC
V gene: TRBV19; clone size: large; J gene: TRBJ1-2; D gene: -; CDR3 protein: CASRTAATGYTF; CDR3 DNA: TGTGCCAGTAGGACGGCAGCTACGGGCTACACCTTC
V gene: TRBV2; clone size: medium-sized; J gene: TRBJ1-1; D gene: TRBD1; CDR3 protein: CASRKSLDRGGTEAFF; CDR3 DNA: TGTGCCAGCAGGAAGTCTCTCGACAGGGGAGGCACTGAAGCTTTCTTT
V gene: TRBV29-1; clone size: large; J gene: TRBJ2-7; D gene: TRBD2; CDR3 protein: CSVESGGFHEQYF; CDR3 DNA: TGCAGCGTTGAGAGCGGGGGCTTCCACGAGCAGTACTTC
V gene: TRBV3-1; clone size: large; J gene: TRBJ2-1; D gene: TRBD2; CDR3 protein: CASSQVPLLSGGNSYNEQFF; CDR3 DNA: TGTGCCAGCAGCCAAGTCCCCCTCCTTAGCGGGGGTAACTCCTACAATGAGCAGTTCTTC
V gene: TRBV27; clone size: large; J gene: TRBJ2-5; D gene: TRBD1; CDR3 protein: CATRQGETQYF; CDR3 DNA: TGTGCCACCAGACAGGGCGAGACCCAGTACTTC
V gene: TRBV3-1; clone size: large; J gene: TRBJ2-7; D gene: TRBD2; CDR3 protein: CASSRGTLAGLYEQYF; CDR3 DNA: TGTGCCAGCAGCCGGGGGACCCTAGCGGGCCTCTACGAGCAGTACTTC
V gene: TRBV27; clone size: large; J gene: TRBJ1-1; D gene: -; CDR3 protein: CASSLRALNTEAFF; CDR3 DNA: TGTGCCAGCAGTCTCAGGGCCCTGAACACTGAAGCTTTCTTT
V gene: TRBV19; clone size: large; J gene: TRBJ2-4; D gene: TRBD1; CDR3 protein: CATEDRANIQYF; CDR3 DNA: TGTGCCACCGAGGACAGGGCCAACATTCAGTACTTC
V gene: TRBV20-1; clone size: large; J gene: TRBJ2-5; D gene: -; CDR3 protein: CSARRAGRETQYF; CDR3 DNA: TGCAGTGCTAGGCGGGCAGGAAGAGAGACCCAGTACTTC
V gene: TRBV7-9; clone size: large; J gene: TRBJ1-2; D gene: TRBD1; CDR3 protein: CASSQTGLYGYTF; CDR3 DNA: TGTGCCAGCAGCCAGACAGGGCTGTATGGCTACACCTTC
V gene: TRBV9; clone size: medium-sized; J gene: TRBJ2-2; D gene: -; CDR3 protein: CASSVRPNTGELFF; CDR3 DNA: TGTGCCAGCAGCGTAAGGCCCAACACCGGGGAGCTGTTTTTT
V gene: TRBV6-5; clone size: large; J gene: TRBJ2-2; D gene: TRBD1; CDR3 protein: CASSHPGTGNTGELFF; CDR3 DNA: TGTGCCAGCAGTCACCCAGGGACAGGGAACACCGGGGAGCTGTTTTTT
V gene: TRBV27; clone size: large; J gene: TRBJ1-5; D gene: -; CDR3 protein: CASSLSLAGGMAQPQHF; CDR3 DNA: TGTGCCAGCAGTTTATCCCTGGCTGGGGGGATGGCTCAGCCCCAGCATTTT
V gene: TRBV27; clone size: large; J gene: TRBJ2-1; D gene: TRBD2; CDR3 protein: CASSLGGSSYNEQFF; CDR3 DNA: TGTGCCAGCAGCCTGGGAGGGAGCTCCTACAATGAGCAGTTCTTC
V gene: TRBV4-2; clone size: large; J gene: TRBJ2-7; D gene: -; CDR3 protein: CASSQGATASYEQYF; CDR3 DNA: TGTGCCAGCAGCCAGGGGGCTACAGCTTCCTACGAGCAGTACTTC
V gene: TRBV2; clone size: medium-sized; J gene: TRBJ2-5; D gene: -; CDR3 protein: CASTELASETQYF; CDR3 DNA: TGTGCCAGCACTGAGCTGGCTAGCGAGACCCAGTACTTC
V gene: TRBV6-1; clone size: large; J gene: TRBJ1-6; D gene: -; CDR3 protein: CASSEAYRANSPLHF; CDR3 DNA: TGTGCCAGCAGTGAAGCGTACAGGGCTAATTCACCCCTCCACTTT
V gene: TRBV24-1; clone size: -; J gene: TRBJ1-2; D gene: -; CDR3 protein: CATSDGDGNHGYTF; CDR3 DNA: TGTGCCACCAGTGATGGGGACGGGAATCACGGCTACACCTTC
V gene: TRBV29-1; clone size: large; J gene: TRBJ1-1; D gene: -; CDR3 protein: CSSREGIGTEAFF; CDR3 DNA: TGCAGCAGCCGAGAGGGGATCGGCACTGAAGCTTTCTTT
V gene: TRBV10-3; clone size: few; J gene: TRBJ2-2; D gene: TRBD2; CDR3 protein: CAISGELAGNTGELFF; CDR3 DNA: TGTGCCATCAGTGGGGAACTAGCGGGGAACACCGGGGAGCTGTTTTTT
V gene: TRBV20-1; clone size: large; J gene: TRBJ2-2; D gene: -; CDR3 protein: CSASSTGELFF; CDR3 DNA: TGCAGTGCTTCGTCGACCGGGGAGCTGTTTTTT
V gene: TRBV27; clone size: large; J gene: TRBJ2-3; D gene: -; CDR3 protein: CASSLRQGADTQYF; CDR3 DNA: TGTGCCAGCAGTTTACGGCAGGGAGCAGATACGCAGTATTTT
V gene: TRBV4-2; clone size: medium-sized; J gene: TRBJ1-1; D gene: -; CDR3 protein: CASSHPSEGGGTEAFF; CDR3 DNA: TGTGCCAGCAGCCACCCCTCGGAGGGAGGTGGCACTGAAGCTTTCTTT
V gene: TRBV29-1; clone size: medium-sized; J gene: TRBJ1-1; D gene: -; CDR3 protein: CSALGTVNTEAFF; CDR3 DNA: TGCAGCGCATTGGGCACAGTGAACACTGAAGCTTTCTTT
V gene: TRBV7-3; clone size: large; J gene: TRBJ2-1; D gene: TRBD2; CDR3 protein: CASSPSGGAVDEQFF; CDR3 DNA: TGTGCCAGCAGCCCTAGCGGGGGGGCCGTGGATGAGCAGTTCTTC
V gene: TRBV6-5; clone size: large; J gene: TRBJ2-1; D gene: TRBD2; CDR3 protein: CASSYSSGGAGNEQFF; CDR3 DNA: TGTGCCAGCAGTTACTCGAGCGGGGGGGCCGGGAATGAGCAGTTCTTC
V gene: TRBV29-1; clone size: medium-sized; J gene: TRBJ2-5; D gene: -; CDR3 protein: CSVEGGFGSVQETQYF; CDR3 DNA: TGCAGCGTTGAAGGGGGTTTTGGCAGCGTACAAGAGACCCAGTACTTC
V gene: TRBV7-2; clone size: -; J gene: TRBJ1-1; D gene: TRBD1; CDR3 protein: CASRGTGPVEAFF; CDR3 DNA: TGTGCCAGCAGGGGGACAGGACCGGTCGAAGCTTTCTTT
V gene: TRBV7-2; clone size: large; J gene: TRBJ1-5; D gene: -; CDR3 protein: CASSLVHAPNQPQHF; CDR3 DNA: TGTGCCAGCAGCTTAGTGCATGCCCCGAATCAGCCCCAGCATTTT
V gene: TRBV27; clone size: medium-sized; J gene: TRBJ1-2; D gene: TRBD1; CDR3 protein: CASSLSTGEGGYTF; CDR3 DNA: TGTGCCAGCAGTTTATCGACAGGGGAAGGGGGCTACACCTTC
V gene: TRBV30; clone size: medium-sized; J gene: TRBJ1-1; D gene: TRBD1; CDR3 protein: CAWEDRINTEAFF; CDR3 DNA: TGTGCCTGGGAGGACAGGATCAACACTGAAGCTTTCTTT
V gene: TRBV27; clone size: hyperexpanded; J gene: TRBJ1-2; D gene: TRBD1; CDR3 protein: CASRVQGANYGYTF; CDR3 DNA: TGTGCCAGCAGAGTACAGGGGGCTAACTATGGCTACACCTTC
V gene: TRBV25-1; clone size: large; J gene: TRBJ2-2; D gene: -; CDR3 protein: CASEQGIGELFF; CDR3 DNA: TGTGCCAGCGAACAGGGTATCGGGGAGCTGTTTTTT
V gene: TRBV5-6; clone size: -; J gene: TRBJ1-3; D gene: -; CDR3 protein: CASSFSRLGGNTIYF; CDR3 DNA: TGTGCCAGCAGCTTTTCGCGGCTAGGTGGAAACACCATATATTTT